This T cell receptor beta chain is from a study of vaccination and CD4 T cells after COVID-19. Turning to the study itself: Two Hispanic individuals were among six male and four female convalescent patients. Overlapping peptides of the spike proteins of SARS-CoV-2, HCoV-NL63, HCoV-OC43 and HCoV-229E were used for cell stimulation.

Treatment defined: roughly ten-day PBMC culture with coronavirus spike peptide pools or control peptides (ViraFEST assay). ViraFEST expanded antigen-specific T cells with peptide pools, then sequenced TCRs. A remark on this clonotype: Its antigen is currently unknown.

With the Oncomine TCR Beta short-read assay, DNA from cultured CD4+ T cells was sequenced. Genomic DNA was isolated from CD4+ T cells that had been cultured. TCRdb called the PCR reads again in MiXCR, with one record for every CDR3 protein. In the table there are some 16,000 distinct CDR3 sequences, about 43% of which are singletons. The sample was CD4+ T cells from blood, cultured in vitro, taken after SARS-CoV-2 vaccination. The receptor's source is a human donor who had recovered from COVID-19.

Here the CDR3 DNA reads TGTGCCAGCAGCCCCGGACTAGCGGGCTACAATGAGCAGTTCTTC. It encodes CASSPGLAGYNEQFF. The V and J genes are TRBV9 and TRBJ2-1; 11 bases are shared with TRBD2. The ends lost 4 bases at V and 3 bases at J; junction bases unmatched: 3. CDR3 length: 15 residues. Germline V CDR1 and CDR2: SGDLS, YYNGEE.